The rows below give T cell receptor beta chains drawn from one sample of a study of early T cells in non-severe SARS-CoV-2 infection. TCRdb processed the 5' RACE reads anew with MiXCR; each CDR3 protein has one entry. This table holds roughly 90,000 distinct CDR3 sequences, over 12% found once. Sequencing was performed on whole blood. The receptors come from an adult who was a healthcare worker with PCR-confirmed SARS-CoV-2 infection or an uninfected control (not recorded which). Each CDR3 is given with its conserved first and last residue. Each record gives: D gene, clone size, V gene, J gene, CDR3 DNA, CDR3 protein. A D gene is named only where the DNA matches it firmly. Size tells how often a clone was seen (once, few, many) or the class of an expanded clone, and some rows leave it out.

NA,NA,TRBV9,TRBJ1-2,TGTGCCAGCAGCGTAGCAGAGCTTAACTATGGCTACACCTTC,CASSVAELNYGYTF
NA,NA,TRBV9,TRBJ2-1,TGTGCCAGCGGCGCGCCTGAGCAGTTCTTC,CASGAPEQFF
TRBD2,NA,TRBV20-1,TRBJ2-1,TGCAGTGCAGACGGACTAGCGGGAGCAGGTAATGAGCAGTTCTTC,CSADGLAGAGNEQFF
NA,few,TRBV2,TRBJ2-7,TGTGCCAGCAGTGCGGTCGAGCAGTACTTC,CASSAVEQYF
NA,many,TRBV3-1,TRBJ2-5,TGTGCCAGCAGCCAAGAGACCCAGTACTTC,CASSQETQYF
NA,many,TRBV9,TRBJ2-1,TGTGCCAGCAGCGTCGGCGTAGCGGTTCCGGATGAGCAGTTCTTC,CASSVGVAVPDEQFF
NA,few,TRBV6-2/TRBV6-3,TRBJ2-2,TGTGCCAGCACTCACTCCTGGCCCGGGGAGCTGTTTTTT,CASTHSWPGELFF
NA,NA,TRBV7-2,TRBJ2-2,TGTGCCAGCAGCTTAGTGGGAGGCGCGAACACCGGGGAGCTGTTTTTT,CASSLVGGANTGELFF
TRBD1,few,TRBV24-1,TRBJ2-1,TGTGCCACCAGTGATTTAGGGAACAGGGGCTTGGAGCAGTTCTTC,CATSDLGNRGLEQFF
NA,few,TRBV7-9,TRBJ2-1,TGTGCCAGCAGCCCGGGGACGGGCAATGAGCAGTTCTTC,CASSPGTGNEQFF
TRBD2,many,TRBV5-4,TRBJ2-1,TGTGCCAGCATTCCCGGGACTAGCAATGAGCAGTTCTTC,CASIPGTSNEQFF
NA,once,TRBV11-2,TRBJ2-3,TGTGCCAGCAGCCCGAGCCAGGTTACGCAGTATTTT,CASSPSQVTQYF
NA,NA,TRBV12-5,TRBJ2-7,TGTGCTAGTGGTCTCGGGCTCCTCTACGAGCAGTACTTC,CASGLGLLYEQYF
TRBD2,NA,TRBV10-3,TRBJ2-5,TGTGCCACCCTCGGGACTAGCGGGGGAGAGACCCAGTACTTC,CATLGTSGGETQYF
NA,few,TRBV11-2,TRBJ2-1,TGTGCCAGCAGCCCTCCGGGGTCCCCTACTAACAATGAGCAGTTCTTC,CASSPPGSPTNNEQFF
TRBD1,few,TRBV3-1,TRBJ1-1,TGTGCCAGCAGCCCGATGACAGGGGTACCTGTCTCAGGAGCTTTCTTT,CASSPMTGVPVSGAFF
NA,many,TRBV12-3/TRBV12-4,TRBJ2-1,TGTGCCAGCAGTTTACTGGCGGGTCATAACAATGAGCAGTTCTTC,CASSLLAGHNNEQFF
NA,many,TRBV5-1,TRBJ1-4,TGCGCCAGCAGCTTCCGCTCAGGGCTTGGAGAAAAACTGTTTTTT,CASSFRSGLGEKLFF
TRBD1,few,TRBV2,TRBJ2-3,TGTGCCAGCAGCCCCGAGGGGACAGGGATGTTCGCAGATACGCAGTATTTT,CASSPEGTGMFADTQYF
TRBD1,NA,TRBV6-5,TRBJ1-6,TGTGCCAGCAGTCGCTCCGGGACAGTCTATAATTCACCCCTCCACTTT,CASSRSGTVYNSPLHF
NA,few,TRBV19,TRBJ2-7,TGTGCCAGTAGTATTGGGGGAGAATCCGAGCAGTACTTC,CASSIGGESEQYF
TRBD2,NA,TRBV5-1,TRBJ2-5,TGCGCCAGCAGCGCAAACGGGAGGTTACTCCAAGAGACCCAGTACTTC,CASSANGRLLQETQYF
TRBD1,many,TRBV7-8,TRBJ2-6,TGTGCCAGCAGCTTCTCCGGGACAGGGGCAATCTCTGGGGCCAACGTCCTGACTTTC,CASSFSGTGAISGANVLTF
NA,many,TRBV5-1,TRBJ2-6,TGCGCCAGCAGCTTGGCCGGGGGTATTGCCTCTGGGGCCAACGTCCTGACTTTC,CASSLAGGIASGANVLTF
NA,few,TRBV27,TRBJ1-2,TGTGCCAGCAGCAGGGAGAGTGGGGGAATCTATGGCTACACCTTC,CASSRESGGIYGYTF
NA,NA,TRBV6-4,TRBJ2-3,TGTGCCAGCAGGGACGAGGAGGGCACAGATACGCAGTATTTT,CASRDEEGTDTQYF
TRBD2,many,TRBV11-2,TRBJ2-1,TGTGCCAGCAGCCGGGAGGCCATCACCTACAATGAGCAGTTCTTC,CASSREAITYNEQFF
NA,few,TRBV18,TRBJ1-3,TGTGCCAGCTCACTTCAGGGCGGATCTGGAAACACCATATATTTT,CASSLQGGSGNTIYF
TRBD2,many,TRBV19,TRBJ2-3,TGTGCCAGTAGCGGCATAGCGGGAGGGCAATCAGATACGCAGTATTTT,CASSGIAGGQSDTQYF
NA,NA,TRBV11-2,TRBJ2-7,TGTGCCAGCAGCTTAGTCTCGGTAGAGCAGTACTTC,CASSLVSVEQYF
NA,few,TRBV29-1,TRBJ1-1,TGCAGCGTTCCCTCTGGCACTGAAGCTTTCTTT,CSVPSGTEAFF
NA,few,TRBV29-1,TRBJ2-7,TGCAGCGTGACTTCTGGCAGCTACGAGCAGTACTTC,CSVTSGSYEQYF
TRBD2,NA,TRBV9,TRBJ2-1,TGTGCCAGCCGCTCAAGCGGGGGAAATGAGCAGTTCTTC,CASRSSGGNEQFF
TRBD2,NA,TRBV12-3/TRBV12-4,TRBJ2-1,TGTGCCAGCAGTTTAGGGCTAGCGGGCGAAAATGAGCAGTTCTTC,CASSLGLAGENEQFF
TRBD2,few,TRBV10-3,TRBJ2-7,TGTGCCACCGGGACTAGCGGGGGCTACGAGCAGTACTTC,CATGTSGGYEQYF
NA,many,TRBV20-1,TRBJ2-5,TGCAGTGCTAGTTCGGCCCAAGAGACCCAGTACTTC,CSASSAQETQYF
TRBD2,NA,TRBV29-1,TRBJ2-7,TGCAGCGGTGAGGGACTAGACTACGAGCAGTACTTC,CSGEGLDYEQYF
TRBD1,many,TRBV7-9,TRBJ2-5,TGTGCCAGCAGTTTACCTCGACAGGGCCAAGAGACCCAGTACTTC,CASSLPRQGQETQYF
NA,many,TRBV5-6,TRBJ1-1,TGTGCCAGCAGCTTGAGCGTCGGGGTGAGAACTGAAGCTTTCTTT,CASSLSVGVRTEAFF
TRBD2,once,TRBV20-1,TRBJ2-1,TGCAGTGCTAGAGAATTGGGGGGGAGCTCCTACAATGAGCAGTTCTTC,CSARELGGSSYNEQFF
TRBD2,many,TRBV6-4,TRBJ2-1,TGTGCCAGCAGTGATGGGACTAGCGACTACAATGAGCAGTTCTTC,CASSDGTSDYNEQFF
NA,NA,TRBV6-1,TRBJ2-1,TGTGCCAGCAGTAAAGGGGTAGGAGCCTACAATGAGCAGTTCTTC,CASSKGVGAYNEQFF
NA,NA,TRBV27,TRBJ2-1,TGTGCCAGCAGTGGGAACCTTGGGCAGTTCTTC,CASSGNLGQFF
NA,many,TRBV7-7,TRBJ2-1,TGTGCTAGCAGCCGGGGTCTATTCCCTTACAATGAGCAGTTCTTC,CASSRGLFPYNEQFF
TRBD2,many,TRBV28,TRBJ2-1,TGTGCCAGCAGGGGACTAGCGGGACCAAGCTCCTACAATGAGCAGTTCTTC,CASRGLAGPSSYNEQFF
TRBD1,NA,TRBV29-1,TRBJ2-1,TGCAGCGTCGGGGGACAGGGGATGCAGTTCTTC,CSVGGQGMQFF
TRBD1,NA,TRBV2,TRBJ2-5,TGTGCCAGCACTGACCCAGGGGGTTTAGGCGAGACCCAGTACTTC,CASTDPGGLGETQYF
TRBD1,NA,TRBV6-2/TRBV6-3,TRBJ1-5,TGTGCCAGCAGGGACGGGACAGCTTATAGCAATCAGCCCCAGCATTTT,CASRDGTAYSNQPQHF
TRBD2,NA,TRBV11-2,TRBJ2-1,TGTGCCAGCAGCTTAGTTAGCGGGGGGGCGGCGGAGCAGTTCTTC,CASSLVSGGAAEQFF
TRBD1,many,TRBV18,TRBJ1-2,TGTGCCAGCTCACCATCGGAACAGGGGTATGGCTACACCTTC,CASSPSEQGYGYTF
NA,few,TRBV12-3/TRBV12-4,TRBJ1-4,TGTGCCAGCAGTTTAAGGCCAGGAGATGAAAAACTGTTTTTT,CASSLRPGDEKLFF
NA,many,TRBV20-1,TRBJ1-2,TGCAGTGCCTATGAGGGGTATGGCTACACCTTC,CSAYEGYGYTF